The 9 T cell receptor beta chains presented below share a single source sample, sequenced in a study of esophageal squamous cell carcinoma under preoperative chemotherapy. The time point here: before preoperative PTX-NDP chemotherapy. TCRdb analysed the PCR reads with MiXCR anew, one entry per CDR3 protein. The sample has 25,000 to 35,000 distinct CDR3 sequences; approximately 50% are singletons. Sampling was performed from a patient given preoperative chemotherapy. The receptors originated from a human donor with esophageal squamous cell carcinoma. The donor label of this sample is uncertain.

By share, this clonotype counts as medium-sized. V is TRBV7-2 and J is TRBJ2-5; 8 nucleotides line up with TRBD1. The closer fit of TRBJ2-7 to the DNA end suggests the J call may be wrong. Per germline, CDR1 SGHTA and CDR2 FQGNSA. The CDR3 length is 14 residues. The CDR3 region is CASSLQDRVGEQYF. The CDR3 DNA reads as TGTGCCAGCAGCTTACAGGACAGGGTGGGCGAGCAGTACTTC.

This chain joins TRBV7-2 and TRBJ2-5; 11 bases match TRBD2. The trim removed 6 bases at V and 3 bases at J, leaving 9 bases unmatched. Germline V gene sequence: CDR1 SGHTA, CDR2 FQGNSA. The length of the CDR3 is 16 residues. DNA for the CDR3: TGTGCCAGCAGGGTAGCGGGGGGGGGTGACAAAGAGACCCAGTACTTC. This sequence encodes CASRVAGGGDKETQYF.

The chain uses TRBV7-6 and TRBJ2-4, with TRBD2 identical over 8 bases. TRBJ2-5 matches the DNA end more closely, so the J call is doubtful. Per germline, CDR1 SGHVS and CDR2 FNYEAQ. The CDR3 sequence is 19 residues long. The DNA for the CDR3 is TGTGCCAGCAGCTTGGATCCGGGCATCGGGGGGGGAGCCAAAGAGACCCAGTACTTC. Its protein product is CASSLDPGIGGGAKETQYF.

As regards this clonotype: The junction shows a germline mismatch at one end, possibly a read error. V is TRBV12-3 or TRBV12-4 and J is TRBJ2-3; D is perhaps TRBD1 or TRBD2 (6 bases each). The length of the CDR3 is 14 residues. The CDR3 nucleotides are TGTGCGGGCATCGGGGGCGGTGCCGCAGATACCCAGTATTTT. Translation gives CAGIGGGAADTQYF.

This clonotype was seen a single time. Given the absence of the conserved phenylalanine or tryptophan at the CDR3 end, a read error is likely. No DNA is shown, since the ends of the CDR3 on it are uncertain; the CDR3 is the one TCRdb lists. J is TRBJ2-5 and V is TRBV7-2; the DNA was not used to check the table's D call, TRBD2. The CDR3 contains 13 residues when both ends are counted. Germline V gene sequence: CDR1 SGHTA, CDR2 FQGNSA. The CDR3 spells CAGSLGGRASRHL.

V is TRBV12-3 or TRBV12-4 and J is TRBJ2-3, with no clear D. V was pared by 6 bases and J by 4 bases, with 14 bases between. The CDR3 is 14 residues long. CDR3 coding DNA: TGTGCCAGCAGGGAGCGTCTACCGGCAGATACGCAGTATTTT. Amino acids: CASRERLPADTQYF.

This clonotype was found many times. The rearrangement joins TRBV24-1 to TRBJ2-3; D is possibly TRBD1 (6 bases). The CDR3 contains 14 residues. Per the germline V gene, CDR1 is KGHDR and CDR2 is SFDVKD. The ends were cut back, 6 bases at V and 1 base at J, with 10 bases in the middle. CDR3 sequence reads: CATSKQGGTDTQYF. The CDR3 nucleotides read TGTGCCACCAGTAAACAGGGTGGCACAGATACGCAGTATTTT.

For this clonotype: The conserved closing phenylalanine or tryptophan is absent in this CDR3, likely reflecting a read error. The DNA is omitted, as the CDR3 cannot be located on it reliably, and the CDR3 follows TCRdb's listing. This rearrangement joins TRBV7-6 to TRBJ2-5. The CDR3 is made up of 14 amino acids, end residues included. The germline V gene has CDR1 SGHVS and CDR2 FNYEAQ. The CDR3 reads CASSLDGDQETRYS.

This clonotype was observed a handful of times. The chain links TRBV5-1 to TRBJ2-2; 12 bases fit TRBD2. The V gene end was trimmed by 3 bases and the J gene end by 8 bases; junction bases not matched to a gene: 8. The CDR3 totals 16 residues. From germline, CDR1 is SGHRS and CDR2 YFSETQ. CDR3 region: CASSSGLAGSAGELFF. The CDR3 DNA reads TGCGCCAGCAGCTCGGGACTAGCGGGCTCGGCGGGGGAGCTGTTTTTT. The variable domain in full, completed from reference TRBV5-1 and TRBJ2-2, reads KAGVTQTPRYLIKTRGQQVTLSCSPISGHRSVSWYQQTPGQGLQFLFEYFSETQRNKGNFPGRFSGRQFSNSRSEMNVSTLELGDSALYLCASSSGLAGSAGELFFGEGSRLTVL.